This T cell receptor (beta chain) was captured by sequencing in a study of cytomegalovirus exposure and HLA in healthy donors. The ends were cut back, 2 bases at V and 8 bases at J, with 9 bases in the middle. This CDR3 comprises 12 residues. Per germline, CDR1 MNHNS and CDR2 SASEGT. PCR primers comprised 60 Vbeta and 13 Jbeta primers. In the original workflow: Counted up in a later analysis, unique TCR beta chains came to 60 million to 95 million, with around 9.9 million shared. Only in-frame clones appear in the TCRdb table, and some are missing; sequencing was by immunoSEQ multiplex PCR. The DNA was the basis for D and trimming; V, J and clone size are from that table. Among about 130,000 clones listed, roughly 9% were seen once. General observations from the study: Rates of TCR association differed by HLA locus in a later analysis, with DRB1 highest and HLA-C lowest. An analysis that was carried out later associated 16,951 TCR beta sequences with HLA alleles at 0.05 false discovery rate. A previous analysis found most TCR beta V segments productive roughly 90% or roughly 30% of the time.

Only a few counts were recorded for this clone. Its antigen remains unknown. Material: PBMCs. This TCR derives from a woman between 40 and 55 years old in good health and CMV-seropositive. The rearrangement joins TRBV6-1 to TRBJ1-1; no clear D gene. The CDR3 coding sequence is TGTGCCAGCAGTGAACAGGCGTCCGAAGCTTTCTTT. Amino acids: CASSEQASEAFF.